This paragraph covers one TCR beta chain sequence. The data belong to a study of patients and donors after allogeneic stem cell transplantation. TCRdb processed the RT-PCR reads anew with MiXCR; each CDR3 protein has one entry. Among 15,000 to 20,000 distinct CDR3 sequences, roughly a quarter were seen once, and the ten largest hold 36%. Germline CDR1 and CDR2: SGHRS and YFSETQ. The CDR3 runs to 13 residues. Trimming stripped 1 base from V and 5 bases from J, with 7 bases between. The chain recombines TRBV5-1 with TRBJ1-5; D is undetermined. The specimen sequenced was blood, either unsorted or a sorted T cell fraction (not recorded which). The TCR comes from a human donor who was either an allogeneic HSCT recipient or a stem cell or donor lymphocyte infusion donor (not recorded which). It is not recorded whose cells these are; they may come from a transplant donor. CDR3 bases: TGCGCCAGCAGCTTGACAGCAGATCAGCCCCAGCATTTT. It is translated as CASSLTADQPQHF.